The 4 T cell receptor beta chains below come from one sample, sequenced in a study of cytomegalovirus exposure and HLA in healthy donors. The PCR was carried out with 60 Vbeta primers and 13 Jbeta primers. Profiling relied on immunoSEQ multiplex PCR, and the TCRdb table lists in-frame clones only, not all of them. The table records over 150,000 clones, 65% to 80% of them present only once. Sequenced sample: PBMCs. These receptors were obtained from a woman aged 50 to 60 in good health and CMV-seropositive.

This sequence joins TRBV28 and TRBJ1-5; tentatively, D is TRBD1 (5 bases). V gave up 6 bases and J gave up 4 bases, with 16 bases separating them. Germline CDR1 is MDHEN and CDR2 is SYDVKM. CDR3 size: 15 residues. The CDR3 nucleotides read TGTGCCAGCAGCCCCAGGGCAGATCCAAATCAGCCCCAGCATTTT. It encodes CASSPRADPNQPQHF.

This clone was seen a single time. The chain recombines TRBV7-2 with TRBJ2-1; D possibly corresponds to TRBD2 (6 bases). The germline V gene has CDR1 SGHTA and CDR2 FQGNSA. Trimming stripped 1 base from V and 0 bases from J, with 13 bases between. This CDR3 comprises 17 residues. The CDR3 loop is CASSLVGGVSSYNEQFF. CDR3 DNA sequence: TGTGCCAGCAGCTTAGTAGGAGGGGTTAGCTCCTACAATGAGCAGTTCTTC.

This clone was recorded a few times. The CDR3 region has the DNA TGTGCCGGACAGAGATCCTACAATGAGCAGTTCTTC. It specifies CAGQRSYNEQFF. V and J are TRBV30 and TRBJ2-1; D may be TRBD1 (6 bases). With 8 bases removed from V and 1 base from J, the gap between germline ends came to 9 bases. There are 12 residues in the CDR3. CDR1 is GTSNPN and CDR2 is SVGIG in the germline V gene (reference sequence).

The genes are TRBV28 and TRBJ1-2; 7 bases line up with TRBD1. V shed 6 bases, J shed 7 bases, and the junction held 5 bases outside the gene matches. This CDR3 is built from 12 residues. Germline lookup yields CDR1 MDHEN and CDR2 SYDVKM. The CDR3 DNA reads TGTGCCAGCAGCTTTACAGGGGCTGGCTACACCTTC. Its translation: CASSFTGAGYTF.